The sequence of this T cell receptor beta chain was determined in a study of PD-1 blockade in classical Hodgkin lymphoma. Time point defined: cycle 4 day 1 (C4D1), after less than 7 weeks of nivolumab. Every patient was affected by relapse after autologous stem cell transplantation, while exposure to brentuximab vedotin was not uniform. V trimming: 5 bases; J trimming: 7 bases; junction bases outside the gene matches: 9. Germline V gene lookup returns CDR1 SEHNR and CDR2 FQNEAQ (reference sequence). CDR3 length: 16 residues. Some clones are missing from TCRdb's copy, which holds only in-frame ones; the method was immunoSEQ multiplex PCR. The sample consists of fewer than 100,000 clones, about 92% of them appearing once.

The TCR was taken from a human donor with classical Hodgkin lymphoma. The specimen comprised peripheral blood mononuclear cells (PBMCs), sampled before the fourth cycle of nivolumab. The gene calls are TRBV7-9 and TRBJ2-2; 11 nucleotides line up with TRBD2. CDR3 sequence (DNA): TGTGCCAGCAGCGAGACTAGCGGGATATCTCACGGGGAGCTGTTTTTT. As protein: CASSETSGISHGELFF. Based on the CDR3 plus reference TRBV7-9 and TRBJ2-2, the full variable domain is DTGVSQNPRHKITKRGQNVTFRCDPISEHNRLYWYRQTLGQGPEFLTYFQNEAQLEKSRLLSDRFSAERPKGSFSTLEIQRTEQGDSAMYLCASSETSGISHGELFFGEGSRLTVL.